This entry is about one T cell receptor (beta chain). The data originate from a study of CD8 T cells in Susac syndrome. An amount of RNA that ranged from 0.5 to 1 ug was reverse transcribed with random hexamers. TCRdb re-called the immunoSEQ multiplex PCR reads through MiXCR, storing one row per CDR3 protein. The data show about 120,000 distinct CDR3 sequences, with 85% to 95% seen just once and around 0.12% held by the top ten. This CDR3 is 16 amino acids long. V was clipped by 2 bases and J by 4 bases; unmatched bases: 13. The germline CDR1 and CDR2 sequences are SQVTM and ANQGSEA. The chain has TRBV29-1 and TRBJ2-7; 8 nucleotides line up with TRBD2. This TCR was sampled from a human donor in good health. The sample was CD8+ T cells from PBMCs. For the CDR3, the DNA is TGCAGCGTTGAATCCCCCCAGACCGGGGGGGATTACGAGCAGTACTTC. This sequence encodes CSVESPQTGGDYEQYF.